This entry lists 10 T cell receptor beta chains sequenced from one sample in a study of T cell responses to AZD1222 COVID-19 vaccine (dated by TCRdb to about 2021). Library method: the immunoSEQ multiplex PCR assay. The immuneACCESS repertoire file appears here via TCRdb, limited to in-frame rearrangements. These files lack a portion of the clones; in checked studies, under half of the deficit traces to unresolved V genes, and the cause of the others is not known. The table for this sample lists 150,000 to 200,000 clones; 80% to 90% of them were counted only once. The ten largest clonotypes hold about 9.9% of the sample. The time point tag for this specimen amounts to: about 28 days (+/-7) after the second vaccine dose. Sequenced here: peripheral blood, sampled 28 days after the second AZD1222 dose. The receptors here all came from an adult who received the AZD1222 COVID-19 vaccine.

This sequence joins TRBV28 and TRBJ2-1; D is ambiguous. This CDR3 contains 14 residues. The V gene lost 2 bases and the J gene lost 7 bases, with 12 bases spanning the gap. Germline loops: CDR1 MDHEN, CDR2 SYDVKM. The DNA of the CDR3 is TGTGCCAGCAGTTTAACGCAATCGAGAAATGAGCAGTTCTTC. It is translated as CASSLTQSRNEQFF. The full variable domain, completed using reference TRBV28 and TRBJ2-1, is DVKVTQSSRYLVKRTGEKVFLECVQDMDHENMFWYRQDPGLGLRLIYFSYDVKMKEKGDIPEGYSVSREKKERFSLILESASTNQTSMYLCASSLTQSRNEQFFGPGTRLTVL.

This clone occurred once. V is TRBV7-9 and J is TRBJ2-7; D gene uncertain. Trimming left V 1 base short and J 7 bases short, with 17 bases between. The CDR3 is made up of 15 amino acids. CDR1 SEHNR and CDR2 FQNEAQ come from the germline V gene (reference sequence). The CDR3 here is CASSLEAGWTGEQYF. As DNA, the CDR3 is TGTGCCAGCAGCTTAGAGGCAGGCTGGACGGGTGAGCAGTACTTC.

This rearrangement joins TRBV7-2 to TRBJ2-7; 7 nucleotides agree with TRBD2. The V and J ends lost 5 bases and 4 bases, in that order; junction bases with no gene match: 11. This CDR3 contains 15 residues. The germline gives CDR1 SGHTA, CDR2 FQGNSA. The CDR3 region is CASSLVGGTDYEQYF. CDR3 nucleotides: TGTGCCAGCAGCCTGGTGGGGGGGACCGATTACGAGCAGTACTTC.

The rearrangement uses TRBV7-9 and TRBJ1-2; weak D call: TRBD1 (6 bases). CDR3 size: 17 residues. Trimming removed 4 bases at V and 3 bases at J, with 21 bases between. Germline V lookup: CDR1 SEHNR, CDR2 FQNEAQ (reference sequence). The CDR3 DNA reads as TGTGCCAGCAGCTCCCGTGAGGGCAGGGGAGGGGACTATGGCTACACCTTC. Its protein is CASSSREGRGGDYGYTF.

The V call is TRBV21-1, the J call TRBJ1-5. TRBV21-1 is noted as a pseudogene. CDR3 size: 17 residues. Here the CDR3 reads CASSKDKGDRSNQPQHF. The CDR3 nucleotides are TGTGCCAGCAGCAAAGATAAGGGAGACAGAAGCAATCAGCCCCAGCATTTT.

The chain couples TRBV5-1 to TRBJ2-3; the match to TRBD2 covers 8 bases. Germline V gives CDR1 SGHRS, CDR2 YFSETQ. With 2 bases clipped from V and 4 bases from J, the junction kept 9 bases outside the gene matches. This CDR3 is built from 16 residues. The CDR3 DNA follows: TGCGCCAGCAGCTTCGCCCGGGGGGGCGCCCCAGATACGCAGTATTTT. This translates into CASSFARGGAPDTQYF.

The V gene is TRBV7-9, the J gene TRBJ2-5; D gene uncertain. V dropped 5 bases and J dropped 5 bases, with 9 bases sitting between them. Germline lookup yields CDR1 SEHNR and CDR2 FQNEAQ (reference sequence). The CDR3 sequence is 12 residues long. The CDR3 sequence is CASSRVMETQYF. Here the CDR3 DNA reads TGTGCCAGCAGCCGAGTTATGGAGACCCAGTACTTC.

CDR3 in amino acids: CASGLKPNTEAFF. CDR3 bases: TGTGCTAGTGGTTTGAAACCGAACACTGAAGCTTTCTTT. The chain carries TRBV12-5 and TRBJ1-1; unclear D gene. V dropped 2 bases and J dropped 1 base, with 5 bases sitting between them. The germline CDR1 and CDR2 sequences are LGHNT and FRNRAP. The CDR3 spans 13 residues.

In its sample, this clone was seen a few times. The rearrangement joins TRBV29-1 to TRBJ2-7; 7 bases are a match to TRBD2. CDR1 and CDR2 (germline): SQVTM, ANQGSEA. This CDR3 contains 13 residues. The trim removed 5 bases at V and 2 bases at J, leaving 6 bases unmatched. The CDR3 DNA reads TGCAGCGTTAAGAGGGAGGGAACCTACGAGCAGTACTTC. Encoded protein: CSVKREGTYEQYF.

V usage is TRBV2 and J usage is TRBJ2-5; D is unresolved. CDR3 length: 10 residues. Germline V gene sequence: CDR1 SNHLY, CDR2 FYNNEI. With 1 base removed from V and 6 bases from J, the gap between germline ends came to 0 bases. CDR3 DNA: TGTGCCAGCAGTGAAGAGACCCAGTACTTC. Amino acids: CASSEETQYF.